This T cell receptor beta chain was captured by sequencing in a study of blood T cell repertoires in COVID-19 (dated by TCRdb to between 2020 and 2021). Broadly, across the study: The collaborator samples originated in the United States, Italy and Spain and spanned the acute and convalescent phases of COVID-19. A freely available public database, intended as a resource for researchers studying the immune response to SARS-CoV-2, is where the repertoires were released. Subjects who had been exposed to COVID-19, were actively infected with it, or had recovered from it provided the deeply sampled blood TCRbeta repertoires that made up the dataset. A de-identified subject ID, COVID-19 status, age in years and sex were almost always included in the sample metadata. The samples were drawn from two sources: the first 160 participants of the ongoing ImmuneRACE study, and 1,200 or so subjects contributed by 6 global collaborators. The material from the prospective study consisted of cDNA or gDNA derived from T cells, B-cell-depleted T cells, or PBMCs. Where HLA class I and class II types were available, the types were taken from metadata supplied by the sample provider, not from assay-based typing. Study-wide conclusions, independent of this receptor: Clinical and demographic metadata were provided uncurated, with the amount varying by source and participant.

TCRbeta CDR3 regions were amplified from genomic DNA using the immunoSEQ Assay, a bias-controlled multiplex PCR. In the authors' own workflow: Within the assay, amplification of reference gene primers was used to estimate how many nucleated cells each sample contained. To quantify the absolute abundance of each unique TCRbeta CDR3 rearrangement, sequence reads were collapsed and filtered. Productive Simpson clonality was computed per sample as the square root of Simpson's diversity index over productive rearrangements. TCRdb obtained this table from immuneACCESS and retained in-frame rearrangements with V and J assigned. These tables miss some clones; where compared with another copy, unresolved V genes account for less than half of the shortfall, and the remainder is unexplained. That table supplies the V and J calls and clone size; D and trimming were determined from the DNA. This sample comprises some 53,000 clones, more than 85% of them detected only once. The ten largest account for more than 15% of the sample.

Collaborating institutions collected whole blood in K2EDTA tubes following their own protocols. For TCRbeta analysis, collaborators shipped samples in one of three forms: frozen whole blood, isolated PBMCs, or DNA extracted from either of those sample types. A word on this clone: Its antigen remains undetermined. No base quality information exists; no much larger clone differs at one position.

Reading the germline V gene (reference sequence) gives CDR1 LNHDA and CDR2 SQIVND. V is pruned by 6 bases and J by 2 bases, leaving 2 bases of the junction without a gene match. The CDR3 contains 15 residues, cysteine and phenylalanine counted. Here the CDR3 DNA is all that survives: 45 bases in frame from base 1. Sequencing was carried out using peripheral blood. Recombination linked TRBV19 to TRBJ2-1, with TRBD2 matching 12 junction bases. The sequence came from a human donor with active COVID-19. The donor label of this sample is uncertain. The DNA is TGTGCCAGTAGGGCTAGCGGGGGGGCCTACAATGAGCAGTTCTTC. The translation is CASRASGGAYNEQFF.